This T cell receptor (beta chain) was found in a study of shared clonotypes between healthy human individuals. Germline V gene data show CDR1 as LNHDA and CDR2 as SQIVND (reference sequence). The CDR3 loop spans 15 amino acids. J lost 4 bases, V lost 10 bases, and 14 bases had no gene match. The assay was immunoSEQ multiplex PCR, and TCRdb's table has in-frame clones only and misses some. The sample lists about 600,000 clones, around 97% occurring once. This TCR came from a woman aged 25 to 39 in good health. Sequenced material: naive CD4+ T cells sorted from blood. Described subset: CD45RA+ positively selected. The chain couples TRBV19 to TRBJ1-2, with 8 bases aligning to TRBD1. In DNA, the CDR3 is TGTGCCACCAATAGACAGGGACAGGATTTCTATGGCTACACCTTC. Its translation is CATNRQGQDFYGYTF.